These T cell receptor beta chains were read from a single sample in a study of T cell responses to AZD1222 COVID-19 vaccine. TCRdb's table, derived via immunoSEQ multiplex PCR, lists solely in-frame clones and lacks some. The data hold roughly 150,000 clones, with about 93% observed a single time. Sequenced material: peripheral blood, taken on day 0 of AZD1222 vaccination. The origin of the receptors is an adult in good health. The CDR3 runs from the conserved cysteine through the conserved F or W. D genes are given only for firm matches. Part of the rows lack a size; the others show once, few, many or a class for expanded clones.

CDR3: CATARTLDHPEAFF; DNA: TGTGCCACCGCAAGGACACTAGATCATCCTGAAGCTTTCTTT; D: .; V: TRBV2; J: TRBJ1-1; size: .
CDR3: CASSLAGAAGNTIYF; DNA: TGTGCCAGCAGCTTGGCCGGTGCAGCTGGAAACACCATATATTTT; D: .; V: TRBV7-6; J: TRBJ1-3; size: .
CDR3: CASSGRDRQEEAFF; DNA: TGTGCCAGCAGCGGACGGGACAGGCAAGAGGAAGCTTTCTTT; D: TRBD1; V: TRBV11-3; J: TRBJ1-1; size: few
CDR3: CATSVAGSGQPQHF; DNA: TGTGCCACCAGTGTTGCGGGGAGTGGCCAGCCCCAGCATTTT; D: .; V: TRBV24-1; J: TRBJ1-5; size: .
CDR3: CASSLAGAPFDEQFF; DNA: TGTGCCAGCAGCTTGGCCGGGGCCCCCTTCGATGAGCAGTTCTTC; D: .; V: TRBV5-6; J: TRBJ2-1; size: .
CDR3: CASSVEGTSTDTQYF; DNA: TGTGCCAGCAGCGTAGAGGGGACAAGCACAGATACGCAGTATTTT; D: .; V: TRBV9; J: TRBJ2-3; size: .
CDR3: CASSEQGRNSPLHF; DNA: TGTGCCAGCAGTGAACAGGGGCGGAATTCACCCCTCCACTTT; D: .; V: TRBV25-1; J: TRBJ1-6; size: .
CDR3: CASSNPGQGYEKLFF; DNA: TGTGCCAGCAGCAATCCGGGACAGGGATATGAAAAACTGTTTTTT; D: TRBD1; V: TRBV5-6; J: TRBJ1-4; size: .
CDR3: CASSPRPTQTGTLVNTEAFF; DNA: TGTGCCAGCAGCCCACGACCCACACAGACAGGGACTCTGGTGAACACTGAAGCTTTCTTT; D: TRBD1; V: TRBV7-8; J: TRBJ1-1; size: .
CDR3: CASSPQDRKGNTIYF; DNA: TGTGCCAGCAGCCCCCAGGACCGCAAAGGAAACACCATATATTTT; D: .; V: TRBV7-2; J: TRBJ1-3; size: .
CDR3: CASSLGARLAKNIQYF; DNA: TGTGCCAGCAGCTTAGGGGCTAGGCTAGCCAAAAACATTCAGTACTTC; D: .; V: TRBV7-8; J: TRBJ2-4; size: .
CDR3: CASSSPETGTYEQYF; DNA: TGTGCCAGCAGCTCCCCAGAAACCGGGACCTACGAGCAGTACTTC; D: .; V: TRBV7-6; J: TRBJ2-7; size: .
CDR3: CASSRLKSLTEYSNQPQHF; DNA: TGTGCCAGCAGCCGACTCAAATCTCTGACAGAGTATAGCAATCAGCCCCAGCATTTT; D: .; V: TRBV7-8; J: TRBJ1-5; size: .
CDR3: CASSYTGSTEAFF; DNA: TGTGCCAGCAGTTACACAGGGAGCACTGAAGCTTTCTTT; D: .; V: TRBV6-5; J: TRBJ1-1; size: .
CDR3: CASSQNGREAFF; DNA: TGCGCCAGCAGCCAAAATGGAAGGGAAGCTTTCTTT; D: .; V: TRBV4-3; J: TRBJ1-1; size: .
CDR3: CASSLDGTGSGYTF; DNA: TGTGCCAGCAGCTTAGACGGGACAGGGTCCGGCTACACCTTC; D: TRBD1; V: TRBV7-2; J: TRBJ1-2; size: .
CDR3: CSVEDVGQGTGYTF; DNA: TGCAGCGTTGAAGATGTGGGACAGGGGACTGGCTACACCTTC; D: TRBD1; V: TRBV29-1; J: TRBJ1-2; size: .
CDR3: CASEVREPPYEQYF; DNA: TGTGCCAGCGAGGTACGGGAACCTCCCTACGAGCAGTACTTC; D: .; V: TRBV28; J: TRBJ2-7; size: .
CDR3: CASTLSGTGVNEQFF; DNA: TGTGCCAGTACATTGTCGGGGACAGGGGTCAATGAGCAGTTCTTC; D: TRBD1; V: TRBV19; J: TRBJ2-1; size: .
CDR3: CATQGHADGYTF; DNA: TGTGCCACACAGGGCCATGCGGATGGCTACACCTTC; D: .; V: TRBV10-3; J: TRBJ1-2; size: .
CDR3: CASSGPGQNTDTQYF; DNA: TGCGCCAGCAGCGGGCCGGGACAGAACACAGATACGCAGTATTTT; D: TRBD1; V: TRBV5-1; J: TRBJ2-3; size: .
CDR3: CASSDRNHGTRYEQYF; DNA: TGTGCCAGCAGCGACCGGAACCATGGGACCAGGTACGAGCAGTACTTC; D: .; V: TRBV9; J: TRBJ2-7; size: few
CDR3: CASILGADEQFF; DNA: .; D: .; V: TRBV2; J: TRBJ2-1; size: .
CDR3: CARSQGSGNTIYF; DNA: TGTGCCAGATCCCAGGGCTCTGGAAACACCATATATTTT; D: .; V: TRBV6-4; J: TRBJ1-3; size: .
CDR3: CASSLQGNTEAFF; DNA: TGTGCCAGCAGCTTACAGGGGAACACTGAAGCTTTCTTT; D: .; V: TRBV5-5; J: TRBJ1-1; size: .
CDR3: CASSISGTGVREQYF; DNA: TGTGCCAGCAGCATATCCGGGACAGGGGTGCGGGAGCAGTACTTC; D: TRBD1; V: TRBV11-2; J: TRBJ2-7; size: .
CDR3: CASSKGGRASSYNSPLHF; DNA: TGTGCCAGCAGCAAGGGGGGCAGGGCGAGCTCCTATAATTCACCCCTCCACTTT; D: .; V: TRBV5-4; J: TRBJ1-6; size: .
CDR3: CASSQPGNRGRETQYF; DNA: TGTGCCAGCTCGCAACCCGGTAACAGGGGGCGAGAGACCCAGTACTTC; D: TRBD1; V: TRBV18; J: TRBJ2-5; size: few